This T cell receptor beta chain was documented in a study of immune heterogeneity within non-small cell lung tumors (dated by TCRdb to 2017 to 2018). With regard to the full study: By histology, the tumors were a few squamous cell carcinomas, fewer than 13 non-squamous carcinomas and 1 tumor not otherwise specified. To look at intratumoral immune heterogeneity, the study ran whole-exome sequencing, RNA-seq and TCR beta repertoire sequencing on several spatially distinct regions taken from every NSCLC tumor. Transcriptome data were available for just 40 to 50 loci from about a dozen patients, whereas TCR repertoire analysis spanned around 58 tumor loci from under 18 patients. Binding of neoantigens to the HLA alleles of each patient was predicted with netMHCpan-3.0 for mutant peptides of 8 to 11 amino acids. The investigation overall reported the following: Within a given patient, the same dominant CDR3B clonotypes showed up repeatedly across loci, although different tumor locations also carried unique high-frequency clones. A statistically significant but moderate positive correlation (R about 0.34) was observed between local T-cell repertoire clonality and local tumor mutational burden. Individual patients mostly had different high-frequency TCR beta clonotypes.

In this sample, this clonotype turned up many times. Its antigen remains unidentified. Base qualities are not provided; no much larger clone lies one nucleotide away. The TCR template was genomic DNA extracted from bulk tumor tissue, and 600 ng of gDNA was amplified for each sample. During surgery, multiple biopsies were taken from each primary tumor, with sampling sites spaced as far apart as possible within the tumor mass. The study cohort was described as untreated, and the patients were newly diagnosed NSCLC cases having curative surgery. The samples came from 15 or so patients with newly diagnosed non-small cell lung cancer who were having surgery intended to be curative. Two independent pathologists reviewed the resected tumor masses. Only high-quality DNA and RNA samples were carried forward to sequencing. A multiplex PCR system amplified the TCR beta CDR3 region, with a first 10-cycle round using 32 V-gene forward and 13 J-gene reverse primers. A QIAGEN Multiplex PCR Kit was used for first-round PCR, and the primer sequences were filed in Chinese patent CN105087789A. In a second PCR round, Illumina universal primers were added with the Phusion High-Fidelity PCR Kit. TCR libraries were paired-end sequenced at 151 bp read length on the Illumina HiSeq X Ten platform. As for the authors' bioinformatics: Cutadapt removed reads without multiplex PCR primers, PEAR merged read pairs, and MiXCR with default settings called CDR3 regions. Shannon entropy measured repertoire diversity, and clonality was calculated as one minus the Shannon entropy divided by the ln of the count of productive unique sequences. Clonotypes at a frequency of at least 0.5% were defined as dominant or high-frequency T-cell clones. TCRdb reprocessed the public reads (quality trimming at Q25 with fastp, clone calling with MiXCR) and kept in-frame beta chains. Rows with one shared CDR3 protein collapse into an entry with the most common genes and DNA. TCRdb's processing, not the study's, gives the V and J calls here. For this sample there are about 15,000 distinct CDR3 sequences; over 25% appear just once. The top ten constitute roughly 15% of the sample.

The junction carries 14 bases between V and J, which are trimmed by 0 bases and 1 base respectively. CDR1 and CDR2 were assigned from the germline V gene as SGHDN and FVKESK. The CDR3 holds 17 amino acids from the cysteine to the phenylalanine. Only the CDR3 DNA is retained, 51 bases long and in frame from the first base. Sequencing was performed on lung tumor tissue. This receptor chain uses TRBV14 and TRBJ2-3, with TRBD1 perhaps the D gene, on 7 matching bases. This receptor was obtained from a woman aged 45-65 years with non-small cell lung cancer. The nucleotide sequence reads as follows: TGTGCCAGCAGCCAAGATTTCGTCAGGGGGGGCACAGATACGCAGTATTTT. Its protein product is CASSQDFVRGGTDTQYF.